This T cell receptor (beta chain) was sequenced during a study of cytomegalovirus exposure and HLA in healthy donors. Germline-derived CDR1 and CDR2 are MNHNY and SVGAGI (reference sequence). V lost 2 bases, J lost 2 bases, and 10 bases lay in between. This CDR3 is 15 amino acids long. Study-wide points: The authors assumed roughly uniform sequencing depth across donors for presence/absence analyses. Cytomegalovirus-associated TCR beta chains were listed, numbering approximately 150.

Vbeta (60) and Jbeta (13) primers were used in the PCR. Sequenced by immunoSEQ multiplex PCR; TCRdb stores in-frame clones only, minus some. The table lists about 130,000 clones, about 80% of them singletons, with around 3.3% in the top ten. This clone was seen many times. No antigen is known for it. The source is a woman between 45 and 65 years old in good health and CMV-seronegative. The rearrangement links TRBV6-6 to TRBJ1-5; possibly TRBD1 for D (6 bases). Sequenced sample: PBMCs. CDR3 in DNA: TGTGCCAGCAGTTACGTTGGACAGCGCAATCAGCCCCAGCATTTT. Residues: CASSYVGQRNQPQHF.